This T cell receptor beta chain appears in the sequencing data of a study of cytomegalovirus exposure and HLA in healthy donors. The repertoire was sequenced with immunoSEQ multiplex PCR; TCRdb's copy has only in-frame clones and lacks some. Of around 250,000 clones listed, around 89% are singletons. J gave up 0 bases and V 2 bases, and 7 bases lay outside the gene matches. The CDR3 is made up of 17 amino acids. Germline lookup yields CDR1 SGHKS and CDR2 YYEKEE (reference sequence). The TCR comes from a woman in her late teens or twenties in good health and CMV-seronegative. Sequencing input: PBMCs. J is TRBJ1-5 and V is TRBV5-5; TRBD1 agrees at 8 bases. As DNA, the CDR3 is TGTGCCAGCAGCTTAGGGACAGGAGATATTAGCAATCAGCCCCAGCATTTT. It encodes CASSLGTGDISNQPQHF.